The 28 T cell receptor beta chains below all came from one sample that was sequenced in a study of ipilimumab plus nivolumab after autologous stem cell transplantation (dated by TCRdb to the early 2020s). The library was obtained by the immunoSEQ multiplex PCR assay. Entries here come from immuneACCESS through TCRdb and include only in-frame sequences with V and J called. Some clones fail to appear in such tables; in the studies checked, an unresolved V gene covers under half of the shortfall, and the cause of the remainder is unknown. The sample table lists about 20,000 clones, over 65% of them with a count of one. The ten largest clones represent 15% to 25% of the sample. The starting material was PBMCs, obtained in a trial of ipilimumab plus nivolumab as post-transplant consolidation. The receptors were sampled from a male donor with diffuse large B-cell lymphoma.

The rearrangement links TRBV5-1 to TRBJ1-4; maybe TRBD1 (6 bases). Looked up from germline, CDR1 is SGHRS and CDR2 is YFSETQ. The CDR3 has 14 amino acids. Trimming shortened V by 3 bases and J by 8 bases, and 14 bases separated the two germline ends. Here the CDR3 DNA reads TGCGCCAGCAGCTCCGGACAGATTGGGGAAAAACTGTTTTTT. Translated: CASSSGQIGEKLFF.

This sequence joins TRBV30 and TRBJ2-1, with unresolved D. Germline CDR1 and CDR2: GTSNPN and SVGIG (reference sequence). The V gene lost 1 base and the J gene lost 9 bases, with 16 bases spanning the gap. This CDR3 contains 14 residues. The CDR3 reads CAWSAGMRNSEQFF. In DNA, the CDR3 is TGTGCCTGGAGTGCGGGTATGAGGAACTCTGAGCAGTTCTTC. The variable domain in full, completed from reference TRBV30 and TRBJ2-1, reads SQTIHQWPATLVQPVGSPLSLECTVEGTSNPNLYWYRQAAGRGLQLLFYSVGIGQISSEVPQNLSASRPQDRQFILSSKKLLLSDSGFYLCAWSAGMRNSEQFFGPGTRLTVL.

This clone qualifies as medium-sized. The genes are TRBV9 and TRBJ1-1; possible D gene TRBD1, 5 bases. Per the germline V gene, CDR1 is SGDLS and CDR2 is YYNGEE. V was clipped by 7 bases and J by 4 bases, with 17 bases between them. CDR3 length: 14 amino acids. DNA for the CDR3: TGTGCCAGCGACGGGGGGGAAAAAAGCACTGAAGCTTTCTTT. Translated: CASDGGEKSTEAFF.

V and J are TRBV5-5 and TRBJ1-6; D may be TRBD1 (5 bases). CDR3 length equals 19 residues. Trimming removed 4 bases at V and 2 bases at J, with 22 bases between. CDR1 SGHKS and CDR2 YYEKEE come from the germline V gene (reference sequence). CDR3 DNA: TGTGCCAGCAGCGAAGGGGACCCGTTCACTCATACCTATAATTCACCCCTCCACTTT. This sequence encodes CASSEGDPFTHTYNSPLHF.

This chain links TRBV18 with TRBJ2-3, with 13 bases aligning to TRBD2. This CDR3 has 15 residues. V trimming: 6 bases; J trimming: 4 bases; junction bases outside the gene matches: 4. CDR1 is KGHSH, CDR2 LQKENI, per germline. This CDR3 is CASSRLAGGPDTQYF. DNA of the CDR3: TGTGCCAGCTCGAGACTAGCGGGGGGCCCAGATACGCAGTATTTT.

This sequence joins TRBV7-3 and TRBJ1-6, with D perhaps matching TRBD1 (6 bases). Germline assignment: CDR1 SGHTA and CDR2 FQGTGA. The CDR3 is made up of 13 amino acids. The V end lost 5 bases, the J end lost 11 bases, and 13 bases lay between the germline ends. The CDR3 sequence: CASSDTGRAPLHF. DNA of the CDR3: TGTGCCAGCAGCGACACAGGGAGGGCACCCCTCCACTTT.

The chain couples TRBV30 to TRBJ1-1, with TRBD1 matching over 9 bases. Germline CDR1 is GTSNPN and CDR2 is SVGIG (reference sequence). The J segment lost 5 bases and the V segment lost 8 bases, leaving 9 bases of the junction unmatched. This CDR3 has 13 amino acids. CDR3 coding DNA: TGTGCCAGTCACAGGGGGCGAGGGACTGAAGCTTTCTTT. Amino acid sequence: CASHRGRGTEAFF.

The chain couples TRBV19 to TRBJ1-2; D is possibly TRBD1 (6 bases). Trimming removed 0 bases at V and 0 bases at J, with 11 bases between. The CDR3 runs to 16 residues. CDR1 LNHDA and CDR2 SQIVND come from the germline V gene (reference sequence). CDR3 nucleotide sequence: TGTGCCAGTAGTATAGATTCCGGGACACCTAACTATGGCTACACCTTC. This codes for CASSIDSGTPNYGYTF.

This clone turned up a few times. The chain is built from TRBV4-1 and TRBJ1-2; D remains unclear. The germline CDR1 and CDR2 sequences are MGHRA and YSYEKL. V lost 1 base to trimming and J lost 8 bases, with 17 bases between them. CDR3 size: 15 residues. The CDR3 DNA is TGCGCCAGCAGCCAAGGCCCGGGAGACGGGAAGGGCTACACCTTC. Protein sequence: CASSQGPGDGKGYTF.

This clone was detected ten times or more. The V and J genes are TRBV9 and TRBJ1-6; TRBD1 might be the D (5 bases). The V gene lost 0 bases and the J gene lost 9 bases, with 7 bases spanning the gap. The CDR3 extends over 13 amino acids. Germline V CDR1 and CDR2: SGDLS, YYNGEE. The CDR3 protein is CASSVGGGSPLHF. CDR3 DNA sequence: TGTGCCAGCAGCGTAGGGGGGGGTTCACCCCTCCACTTT.

This clone appeared a single time. V is TRBV10-3 and J is TRBJ2-2, with 9 bases lining up with TRBD1. The V and J ends lost 3 bases and 4 bases, in that order; junction bases with no gene match: 9. CDR1 is ENHRY and CDR2 is SYGVKD in the germline V gene. The CDR3 length is 17 residues. CDR3 sequence: CAISDRTGGRTTGELFF. The CDR3 DNA sequence: TGTGCCATCAGTGACCGAACAGGGGGCAGGACCACCGGGGAGCTGTTTTTT.

The chain couples TRBV2 to TRBJ2-3; 12 nucleotides match TRBD2. This CDR3 has 14 residues. CDR1 and CDR2 from the germline V gene are SNHLY and FYNNEI. V lost 7 bases and J lost 4; bases outside the gene matches: 3. The CDR3 reads CASTSSGGADTQYF. The DNA for the CDR3 is TGTGCCAGCACCTCTAGCGGGGGGGCAGATACGCAGTATTTT.

This chain links TRBV6-7 with TRBJ1-5; D gene ambiguous. TRBV6-7 is classed as an ORF, of uncertain function. CDR3 length equals 16 residues. Trimming pared 3 bases from V and 11 bases from J, leaving 23 bases between. CDR3 bases: TGTGCCAGCAGTTATTATCTGAGTGTTGTGGGGTCAGCCCAGCATTTT. It encodes CASSYYLSVVGSAQHF.

The rearrangement joins TRBV5-4 to TRBJ1-2; tentatively, D is TRBD1 (6 bases). This CDR3 spans 15 amino acids. The germline gives CDR1 SGHNT, CDR2 YYREEE (reference sequence). V was shortened by 5 bases and J by 4 bases, with 18 bases between the two germline ends. The CDR3 nucleotides are TGTGCCAGCAGTACCACGACAGGCTCGTCCTATGGCTACACCTTC. Amino acids: CASSTTTGSSYGYTF.

V is TRBV7-2 and J is TRBJ1-6; D is unresolved. Trimming removed 6 bases at V and 8 bases at J, with 8 bases between. The CDR3 covers 12 residues. CDR1 SGHTA and CDR2 FQGNSA come from the germline V gene. The CDR3 bases are TGTGCCAGCAGTGGGAGGTATTCACCCCTCCACTTT. Translation: CASSGRYSPLHF.

V gene TRBV7-9 combines with J gene TRBJ2-5; no clear D. Germline V gene sequence: CDR1 SEHNR, CDR2 FQNEAQ (reference sequence). The CDR3 runs to 14 residues. Trimming pared 5 bases from V and 0 bases from J, leaving 10 bases between. The CDR3 DNA reads as TGTGCCAGCAGCCGGAGTGGTGACCAAGAGACCCAGTACTTC. Encoded protein: CASSRSGDQETQYF.

The chain joins TRBV7-3 to TRBJ2-6; D is perhaps TRBD1 (5 bases). Trimming stripped 8 bases from V and 4 bases from J, with 30 bases between. The CDR3 runs 20 residues. Germline assignment: CDR1 SGHTA and CDR2 FQGTGA. This chain's CDR3 is CASATWAGKLLSSGANVLTF. DNA for the CDR3: TGTGCCAGCGCCACGTGGGCAGGGAAGTTGCTTAGCTCGGGGGCCAACGTCCTGACTTTC.

This chain uses TRBV13 with TRBJ2-5; D not certain. Germline V gene sequence: CDR1 PRHDT, CDR2 FYEKMQ (reference sequence). The CDR3 has 15 residues. V lost 2 bases to trimming and J lost 3 bases, with 13 bases between them. The CDR3 is CASSLLGRTKETQYF. The CDR3, as DNA: TGTGCCAGCAGCTTACTGGGCAGGACCAAAGAGACCCAGTACTTC.

This clone came up once. The chain carries TRBV9 and TRBJ2-1, with D possibly matching TRBD2 (6 bases). Trimming took 0 bases from V and 2 from J, leaving 12 bases between them. The CDR3 contains 16 residues. CDR1 SGDLS and CDR2 YYNGEE come from the germline V gene. The DNA of the CDR3 is TGTGCCAGCAGCGTAGGGGGGGAGATTACCTACAATGAGCAGTTCTTC. Amino acid sequence: CASSVGGEITYNEQFF.

The V and J genes are TRBV6-6 and TRBJ1-2; D ambiguous. Germline loops: CDR1 MNHNY, CDR2 SVGAGI (reference sequence). This CDR3 is built from 14 residues. The germline V and J ends were trimmed by 8 bases and 6 bases, with 19 bases remaining between them. CDR3 in DNA: TGTGCCAGCTCCATCGACGTGGTTCTTGATGGCTACACCTTC. Residues: CASSIDVVLDGYTF.

The chain carries TRBV27 and TRBJ2-1, with 10 positions matching TRBD2. The CDR3 has 17 residues. The trim removed 0 bases at V and 5 bases at J, leaving 7 bases unmatched. Per germline, CDR1 MNHEY and CDR2 SMNVEV (reference sequence). Here the CDR3 reads CASSLSPPSGGDNEQFF. CDR3 DNA sequence: TGTGCCAGCAGTTTATCTCCCCCTAGCGGGGGTGACAATGAGCAGTTCTTC.

This clone came up once. V is TRBV19 and J is TRBJ2-7; D ambiguous. The V gene's germline CDR1 is LNHDA and CDR2 SQIVND (reference sequence). The CDR3 is 11 amino acids. V lost 3 bases, J lost 6 bases, and 6 bases lay in between. The CDR3 DNA reads as TGTGCCAGTAGTATTGCCGGCGAGCAGTACTTC. Protein: CASSIAGEQYF.

This clone has just a few counts. The chain carries TRBV5-1 and TRBJ2-3; TRBD1 is a possible D gene (6 bases). Germline CDR1 is SGHRS and CDR2 is YFSETQ. V lost 5 bases, J lost 3 bases, and 13 bases lay in between. The CDR3 is made up of 14 amino acids. The chain's CDR3 is CASRPGQETDTQYF. Here the CDR3 DNA reads TGCGCCAGCAGACCGGGACAAGAGACAGATACGCAGTATTTT.

The chain recombines TRBV19 with TRBJ2-7; D uncertain. This CDR3 contains 13 residues. The ends were cut back, 3 bases at V and 1 base at J, with 7 bases in the middle. Germline CDR1 LNHDA, CDR2 SQIVND (reference sequence). CDR3 nucleotides: TGTGCCAGTAGTATCCCCCAATCCTACGAGCAGTACTTC. It codes for CASSIPQSYEQYF.

V and J are TRBV14 and TRBJ2-7, with a possible D match to TRBD2 (6 bases). V lost 1 base and J lost 3, with 7 bases in between. CDR1 and CDR2 from the germline V gene are SGHDN and FVKESK. CDR3 length equals 13 residues. Here the CDR3 reads CASSQVGSYEQYF. As DNA, the CDR3 is TGTGCCAGCAGCCAAGTCGGGAGCTACGAGCAGTACTTC.

The J gene is TRBJ2-7, the V gene TRBV30; 9 bases align to TRBD1. The germline CDR1 and CDR2 sequences are GTSNPN and SVGIG (reference sequence). V lost 1 base and J lost 2; bases outside the gene matches: 0. There are 13 residues in the CDR3. CDR3 sequence (DNA): TGTGCCTGGAGTGGGGACAGGGCCTACGAGCAGTACTTC. Residues: CAWSGDRAYEQYF.

CDR3 in amino acids: CASSYVAGGRNEQFF. The CDR3 DNA reads as TGTGCCAGCAGTTACGTAGCGGGGGGCCGTAATGAGCAGTTCTTC. The V and J genes are TRBV6-6 and TRBJ2-1; 10 bases are a match to TRBD2. The CDR3 is 15 amino acids. Germline V gene lookup returns CDR1 MNHNY and CDR2 SVGAGI (reference sequence). J was trimmed by 7 bases and V by 2 bases; bases with no gene match: 5.

The chain employs TRBV11-3 and TRBJ2-1; TRBD1 aligns across 10 bases. CDR1 SGHNT and CDR2 YENEEA come from the germline V gene. The CDR3 totals 15 residues. Trimming cost V 5 bases and J 6 bases; bases outside gene matches: 7. In DNA, the CDR3 is TGTGCCAGCAGCACCGGGACAGGGGTTGGCAATGAGCAGTTCTTC. Its protein product is CASSTGTGVGNEQFF.